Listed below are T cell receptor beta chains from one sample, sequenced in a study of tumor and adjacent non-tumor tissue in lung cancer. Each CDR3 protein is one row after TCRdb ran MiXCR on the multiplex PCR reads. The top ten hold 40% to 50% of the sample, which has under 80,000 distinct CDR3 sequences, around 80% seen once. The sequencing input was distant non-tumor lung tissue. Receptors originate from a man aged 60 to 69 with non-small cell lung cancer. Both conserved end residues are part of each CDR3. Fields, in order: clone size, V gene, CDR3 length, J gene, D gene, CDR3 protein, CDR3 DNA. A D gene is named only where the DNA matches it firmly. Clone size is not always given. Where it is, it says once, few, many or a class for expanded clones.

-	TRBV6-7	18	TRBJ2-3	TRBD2	CASSYSSSLAGSANTQYF	TGTGCCAGCAGTTACTCTTCCAGCCTAGCGGGAAGCGCAAATACGCAGTATTTT
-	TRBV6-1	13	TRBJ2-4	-	CATWGALENIQYF	TGTGCCACATGGGGGGCTTTAGAAAACATTCAGTACTTC
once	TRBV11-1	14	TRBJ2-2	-	CASNSRQSLGELFF	TGTGCCAGCAACTCCCGACAGAGCCTCGGGGAGCTGTTTTTC
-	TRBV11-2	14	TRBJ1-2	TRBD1	CASSPWTGNYGYTF	TGTGCCAGCAGCCCTTGGACAGGTAACTATGGCTACACCTTC
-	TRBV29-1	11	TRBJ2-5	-	CSAENQETQYF	TGCAGCGCTGAAAACCAAGAGACTCAGTACTTC
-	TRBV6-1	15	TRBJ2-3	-	CTSNELQGSTGTQYF	TGTACCAGCAATGAACTTCAGGGTAGCACAGGTACGCAGTATTTT
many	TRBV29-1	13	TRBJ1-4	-	CSVTGPSNEKLFF	TGCAGCGTAACGGGGCCGTCTAATGAAAAACTGTTTTTT
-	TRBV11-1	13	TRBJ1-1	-	CACTLAPGAEAFF	TGTGCCTGCACCTTAGCGCCGGGGGCCGAAGCTTTCTTT
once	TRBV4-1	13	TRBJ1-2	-	CASSQDNYYDYTF	TGCGCCAGCAGCCAGGACAACTACTATGACTACACCTTC
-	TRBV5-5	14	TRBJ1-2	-	CASSLPAGAPGYTF	TGTGCCAGCAGCTTGCCAGCAGGCGCGCCTGGTTACACCTTC
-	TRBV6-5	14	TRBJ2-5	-	CVSSRTQGRGTQYF	TGTGTCAGCAGTCGAACGCAGGGAAGGGGGACCCAGTACTTC
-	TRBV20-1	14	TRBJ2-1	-	CSARDQRTNHEQFF	TGCAGTGCTAGAGACCAACGGACTAACCATGAGCAGTTCTTC
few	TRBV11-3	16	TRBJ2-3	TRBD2	CANIPGTSGVTDTQYF	TGTGCCAACATCCCAGGGACTAGCGGTGTCACAGATACGCAGTATTTT
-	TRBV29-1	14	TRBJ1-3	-	CSVTVVASGNAIYF	TGCAGTGTTACCGTTGTAGCCTCTGGAAACGCCATATATTTT
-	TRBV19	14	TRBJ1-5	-	CTSSPRVLNQPQHF	TGTACCAGTAGTCCCCGGGTGCTCAATCAGCCCCAGCATTTT
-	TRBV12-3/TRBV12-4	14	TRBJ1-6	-	CASSWRGLYSPLHF	TGTGCCAGCAGTTGGCGGGGATTGTATTCGCCCCTCCACTTT
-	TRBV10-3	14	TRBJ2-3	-	CAIGAYFSTDTQYF	TGTGCCATCGGGGCATACTTCAGCACAGATACGCAGTATTTT
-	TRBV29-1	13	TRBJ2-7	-	CNVVLDSSYEQNF	TGCAACGTTGTGCTGGACAGCTCCTACGAGCAGAACTTC
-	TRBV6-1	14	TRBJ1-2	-	CASSASWGIYGYTF	TGTGCCAGCAGTGCATCGTGGGGCATCTATGGCTACACCTTC
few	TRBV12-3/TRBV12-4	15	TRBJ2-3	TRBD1	CASSLWGQNTDTQYF	TGTGCCAGCAGTTTGTGGGGACAGAACACAGATACGCAGTATTTT
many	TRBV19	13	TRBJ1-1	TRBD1	CASEGQVATEAFF	TGTGCCTCCGAGGGACAGGTCGCCACTGAAGCTTTCTTT
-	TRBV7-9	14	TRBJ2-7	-	CDSSLTPAPYEQYF	TGTGACAGCAGCTTGACTCCGGCCCCCTATGAGCAGTACTTC
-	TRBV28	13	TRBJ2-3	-	CASVTHTTDTQYF	TGTGCCAGCGTTACGCACACCACAGATACGCAATATTTT
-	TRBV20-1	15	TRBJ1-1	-	CSARGGRNMNTEVFF	TGCAGTGCTAGAGGGGGCAGAAACATGAACACTGAAGTCTTCTTT
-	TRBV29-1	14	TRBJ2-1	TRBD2	CSVAGTSGGYEQFF	TGCAGCGTAGCTGGGACTAGCGGGGGGTATGAGCAGTTCTTC
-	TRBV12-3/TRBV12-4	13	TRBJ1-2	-	CASSMSGRDGYAF	TGTGCCAGCAGTATGTCAGGGAGAGATGGCTACGCCTTC
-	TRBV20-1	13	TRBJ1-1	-	CSARERVRTEAFF	TGCAGTGCCAGGGAAAGGGTACGGACTGAAGCTTTTTTT
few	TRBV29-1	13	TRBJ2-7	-	CSVEGDGTYEQNF	TGCAGTGTTGAAGGGGACGGAACCTACGAGCAGAACTTC
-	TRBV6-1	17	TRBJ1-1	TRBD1	CTSSTGQGRSMNTEALF	TGTACCAGCAGTACAGGACAGGGTCGTTCTATGAACACTGAAGCTCTCTTT
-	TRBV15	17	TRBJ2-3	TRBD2	CATSRSTSDASTGTQYF	TGTGCCACCAGTAGATCAACTAGCGACGCTAGCACAGGTACGCAGTATTTT
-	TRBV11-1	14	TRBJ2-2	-	CARSYTSGTGDMLF	TGTGCCAGGAGCTATACTAGTGGCACCGGGGACATGTTATTT
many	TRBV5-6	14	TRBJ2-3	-	CASFDGGRTDTQYF	TGTGCCAGCTTCGACGGGGGCCGCACAGATACGCAGTATTTT
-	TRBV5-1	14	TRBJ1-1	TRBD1	CANSSGQGGTEAFF	TGCGCCAACAGCTCAGGACAGGGCGGAACTGAAGCTTTCTTT
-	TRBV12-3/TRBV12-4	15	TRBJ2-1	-	CASTTHGTRRDERFF	TGTGCCAGCACCACTCACGGGACAAGGAGGGATGAGCGGTTCTTC
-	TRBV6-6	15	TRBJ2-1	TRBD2	CASCLTSATYNEQFF	TGTGCCAGCTGTCTCACTAGCGCCACTTACAATGAGCAGTTCTTC
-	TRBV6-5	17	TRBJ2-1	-	CTSSEYLGTLGGYEQFF	TGTACCAGCAGTGAATACTTGGGGACTCTAGGGGGCTATGAGCAGTTCTTC
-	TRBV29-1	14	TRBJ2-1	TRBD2	CGVAGISGSYEQFF	TGCGGCGTAGCCGGGATTAGCGGGAGCTATGAGCAGTTCTTC